This T cell receptor beta chain was sequenced in a study of T cell responses to AZD1222 COVID-19 vaccine. Notes on the study in general: Sampling captured repertoires only after the peak T cell response. After two AZD1222 doses, spike-specific TCR breadth and depth rose versus day 0. CD4 TCRs associated with vaccination spanned spike, dominating at 160-218 and 743-854. Just a handful of people given AZD1222 tested seropositive at baseline.

As to this clone: Its antigen is undetermined.

The CDR3 sequence is 13 residues long. CDR1 is MNHEY and CDR2 is SMNVEV in the germline V gene (reference sequence). Trimming cost V 6 bases and J 4 bases, with 12 bases left between them. Some clones are missing from TCRdb's copy, which holds only in-frame ones; the method was immunoSEQ multiplex PCR. The profile shows 99,000 or so clones, roughly 87% of them singletons. The V and J genes are TRBV27 and TRBJ1-1; D remains ambiguous. The source material was peripheral blood, sampled 28 days after the second AZD1222 dose. The TCR comes from an adult who received the AZD1222 COVID-19 vaccine. CDR3 loop: CASRYLPGTEAFF. Written as DNA, the CDR3 is TGTGCCAGCAGGTACCTTCCGGGCACTGAAGCTTTCTTT.